This T cell receptor beta chain was sequenced in a study of shared clonotypes between healthy human individuals. Only in-frame clones appear in the TCRdb table, and some are missing; sequencing was by immunoSEQ multiplex PCR. Among 550,000 to 650,000 clones, around 96% were seen once, and the ten largest hold more than 0.085%. CD45RO-negative, CCR7-selected cells formed the naive CD8 fraction, which excluded terminally differentiated effector memory CD45RA+ cells. CDR1 and CDR2 from the germline V gene are MDHEN and SYDVKM. Deletions cut 7 bases from V and 3 bases from J, with 10 bases between. This CDR3 is built from 13 residues.

Sequencing was carried out using naive CD8+ T cells sorted from blood. The sequence derives from a woman between 25 and 40 years old in good health. The J gene is TRBJ2-1, the V gene TRBV28; D may correspond to TRBD1 or TRBD2 (5 bases each). The CDR3 region has the DNA TGTGCCAGCATACGGGACCACTACAATGAGCAGTTCTTC. Protein sequence: CASIRDHYNEQFF.